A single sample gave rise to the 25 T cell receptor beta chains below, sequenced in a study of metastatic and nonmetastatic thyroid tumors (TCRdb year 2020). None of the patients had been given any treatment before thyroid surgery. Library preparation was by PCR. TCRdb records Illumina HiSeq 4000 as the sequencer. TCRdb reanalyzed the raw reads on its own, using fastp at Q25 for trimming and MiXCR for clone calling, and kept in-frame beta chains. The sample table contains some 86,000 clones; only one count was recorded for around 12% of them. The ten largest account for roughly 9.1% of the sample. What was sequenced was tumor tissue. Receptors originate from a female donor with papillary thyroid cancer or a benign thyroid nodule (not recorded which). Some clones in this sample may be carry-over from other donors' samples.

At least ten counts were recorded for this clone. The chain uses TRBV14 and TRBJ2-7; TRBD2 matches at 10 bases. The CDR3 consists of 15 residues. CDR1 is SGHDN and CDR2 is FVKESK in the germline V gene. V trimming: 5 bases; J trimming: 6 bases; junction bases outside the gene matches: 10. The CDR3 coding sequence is TGTGCCAGCAGCTGGGGGTGGCTAGCGGGAGCCGAGCAGTACTTC. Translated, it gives CASSWGWLAGAEQYF.

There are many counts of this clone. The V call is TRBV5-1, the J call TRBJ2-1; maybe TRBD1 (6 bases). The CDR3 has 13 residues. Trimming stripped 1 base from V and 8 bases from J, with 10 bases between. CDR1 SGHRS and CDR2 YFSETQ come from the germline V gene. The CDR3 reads CASSLSGADEQFF. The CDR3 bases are TGCGCCAGCAGCTTGTCAGGGGCGGATGAGCAGTTCTTC.

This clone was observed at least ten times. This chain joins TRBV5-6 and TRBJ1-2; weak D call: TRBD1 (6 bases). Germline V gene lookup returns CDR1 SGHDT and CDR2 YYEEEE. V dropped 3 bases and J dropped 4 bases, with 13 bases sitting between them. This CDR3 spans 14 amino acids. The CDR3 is CASSSTGTSYGYTF. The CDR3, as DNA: TGTGCCAGCAGCTCAACAGGGACGTCCTATGGCTACACCTTC.

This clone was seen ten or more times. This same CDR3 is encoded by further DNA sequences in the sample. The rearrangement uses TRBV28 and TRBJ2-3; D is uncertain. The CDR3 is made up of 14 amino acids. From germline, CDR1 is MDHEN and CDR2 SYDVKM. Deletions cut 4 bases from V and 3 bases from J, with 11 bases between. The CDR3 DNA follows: TGTGCCAGCAGTTCCCGGGCTGATACAGATACGCAGTATTTT. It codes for CASSSRADTDTQYF.

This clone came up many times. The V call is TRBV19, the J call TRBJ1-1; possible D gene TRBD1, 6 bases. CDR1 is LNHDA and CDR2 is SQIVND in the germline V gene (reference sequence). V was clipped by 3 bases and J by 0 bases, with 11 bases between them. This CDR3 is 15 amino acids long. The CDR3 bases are TGTGCCAGTAGTATTCTTACAGGGATGAACACTGAAGCTTTCTTT. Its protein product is CASSILTGMNTEAFF.

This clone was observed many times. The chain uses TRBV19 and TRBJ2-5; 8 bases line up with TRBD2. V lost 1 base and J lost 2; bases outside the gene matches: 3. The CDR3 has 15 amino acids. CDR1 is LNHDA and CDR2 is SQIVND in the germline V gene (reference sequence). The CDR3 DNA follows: TGTGCCAGTAGTATAGTGTCGGGGGGGCAAGAGACCCAGTACTTC. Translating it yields CASSIVSGGQETQYF.

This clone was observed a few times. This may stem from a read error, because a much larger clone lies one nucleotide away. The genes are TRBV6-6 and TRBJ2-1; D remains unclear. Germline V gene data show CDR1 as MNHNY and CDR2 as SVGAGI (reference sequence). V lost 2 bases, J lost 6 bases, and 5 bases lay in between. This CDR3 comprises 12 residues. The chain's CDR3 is CASSYMINEQFF. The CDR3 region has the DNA TGTGCCAGCAGTTACATGATCAATGAGCAGTTCTTC.

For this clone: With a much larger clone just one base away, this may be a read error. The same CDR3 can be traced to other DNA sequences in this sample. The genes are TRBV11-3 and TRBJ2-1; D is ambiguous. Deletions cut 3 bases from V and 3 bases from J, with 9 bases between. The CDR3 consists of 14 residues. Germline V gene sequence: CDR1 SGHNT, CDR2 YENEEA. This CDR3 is CASSLVTGYNEQFF. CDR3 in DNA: TGTGCCAGCAGCTTGGTCACGGGCTACAATGAGCAGTTCTTC. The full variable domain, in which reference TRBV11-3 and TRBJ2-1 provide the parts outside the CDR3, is EAGVVQSPRYKIIEKKQPVAFWCNPISGHNTLYWYLQNLGQGPELLIRYENEEAVDDSQLPKDRFSAERLKGVDSTLKIQPAELGDSAVYLCASSLVTGYNEQFFGPGTRLTVL.

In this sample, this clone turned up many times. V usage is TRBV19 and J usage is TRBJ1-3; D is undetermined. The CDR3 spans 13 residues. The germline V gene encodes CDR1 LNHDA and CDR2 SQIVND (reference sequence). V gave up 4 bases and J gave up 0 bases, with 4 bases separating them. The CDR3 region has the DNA TGTGCCAGTAGTAAGAGCTCTGGAAACACCATATATTTT. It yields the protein CASSKSSGNTIYF.

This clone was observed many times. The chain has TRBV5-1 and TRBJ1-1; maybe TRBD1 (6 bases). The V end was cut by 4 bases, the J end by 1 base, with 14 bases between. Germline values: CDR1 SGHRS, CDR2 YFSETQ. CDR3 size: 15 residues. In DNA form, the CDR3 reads TGCGCCAGCAGCCCGCAGGGGCTGTCGAACACTGAAGCTTTCTTT. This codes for CASSPQGLSNTEAFF.

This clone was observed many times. CDR3 residues: CAVQRDTDEKLFF. In DNA form, the CDR3 reads TGTGCCGTACAACGGGACACCGATGAAAAACTGTTTTTT. This sequence joins TRBV2 and TRBJ1-4, with D possibly TRBD1 on 6 matching bases. The CDR3 runs to 13 residues. The V end was cut by 11 bases, the J end by 6 bases, with 16 bases between. Per germline, CDR1 SNHLY and CDR2 FYNNEI.

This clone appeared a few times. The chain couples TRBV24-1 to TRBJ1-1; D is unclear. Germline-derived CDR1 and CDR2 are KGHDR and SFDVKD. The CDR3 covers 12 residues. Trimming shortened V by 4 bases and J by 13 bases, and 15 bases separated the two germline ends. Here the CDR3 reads CATSDENSRCFF. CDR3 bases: TGTGCCACCAGTGACGAAAACAGTCGGTGTTTCTTT.

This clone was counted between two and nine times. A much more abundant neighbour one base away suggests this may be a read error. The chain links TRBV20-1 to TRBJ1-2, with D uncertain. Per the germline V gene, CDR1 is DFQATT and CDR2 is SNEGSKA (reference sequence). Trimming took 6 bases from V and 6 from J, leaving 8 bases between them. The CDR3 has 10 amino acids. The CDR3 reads CSACTDGYTF. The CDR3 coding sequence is TGCAGTGCCTGTACTGATGGCTACACCTTC.

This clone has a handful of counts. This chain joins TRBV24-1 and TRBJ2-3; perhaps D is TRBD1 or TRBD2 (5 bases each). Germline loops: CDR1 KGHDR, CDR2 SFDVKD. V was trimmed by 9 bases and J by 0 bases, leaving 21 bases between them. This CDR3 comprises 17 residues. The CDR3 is CATGRPVGEGSTDTQYF. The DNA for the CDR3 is TGTGCCACCGGGCGGCCGGTGGGGGAAGGAAGCACAGATACGCAGTATTTT.

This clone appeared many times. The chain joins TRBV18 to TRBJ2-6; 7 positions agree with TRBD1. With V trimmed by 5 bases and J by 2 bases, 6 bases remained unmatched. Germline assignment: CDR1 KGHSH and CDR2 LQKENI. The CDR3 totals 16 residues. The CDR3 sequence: CASSDRDRAGANVLTF. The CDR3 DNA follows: TGTGCCAGCTCAGACCGGGACAGAGCTGGGGCCAACGTCCTGACTTTC.

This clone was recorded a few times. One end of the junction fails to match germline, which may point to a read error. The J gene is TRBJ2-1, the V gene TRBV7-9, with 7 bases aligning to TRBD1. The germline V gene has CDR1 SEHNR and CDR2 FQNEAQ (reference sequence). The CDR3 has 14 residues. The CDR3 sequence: CASILWDSPHEQFF. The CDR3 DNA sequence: TGTGCCAGCATCTTATGGGACAGTCCCCATGAGCAGTTCTTC.

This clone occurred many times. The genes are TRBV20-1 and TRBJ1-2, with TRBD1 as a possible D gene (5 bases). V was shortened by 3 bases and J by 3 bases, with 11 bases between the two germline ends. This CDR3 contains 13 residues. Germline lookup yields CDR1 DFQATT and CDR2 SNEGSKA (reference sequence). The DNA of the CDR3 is TGCAGTGCTAGGGGGACGGCCGACTATGGCTACACCTTC. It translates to CSARGTADYGYTF.

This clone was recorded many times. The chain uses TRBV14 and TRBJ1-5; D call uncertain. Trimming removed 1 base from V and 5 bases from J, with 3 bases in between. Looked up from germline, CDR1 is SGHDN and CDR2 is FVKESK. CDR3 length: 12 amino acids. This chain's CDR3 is CASSQGDQPQHF. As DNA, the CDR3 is TGTGCCAGCAGCCAAGGAGATCAGCCCCAGCATTTT.

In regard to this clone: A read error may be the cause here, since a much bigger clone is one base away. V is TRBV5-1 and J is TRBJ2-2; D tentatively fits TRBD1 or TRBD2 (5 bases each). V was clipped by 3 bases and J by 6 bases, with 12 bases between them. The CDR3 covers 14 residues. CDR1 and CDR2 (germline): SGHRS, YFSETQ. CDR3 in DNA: TGCGCCAGCAGCTCCGGGGCGTTTTCCGGGGAGCTGTTTTTT. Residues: CASSSGAFSGELFF.

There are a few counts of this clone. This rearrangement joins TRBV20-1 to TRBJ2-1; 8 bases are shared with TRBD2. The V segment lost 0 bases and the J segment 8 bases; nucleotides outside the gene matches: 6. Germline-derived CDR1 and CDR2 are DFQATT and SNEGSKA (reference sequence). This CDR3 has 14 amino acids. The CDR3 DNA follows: TGCAGTGCTAGAGAGGCAGCGGGAGACTATGAGCAGTTCTTC. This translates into CSAREAAGDYEQFF.

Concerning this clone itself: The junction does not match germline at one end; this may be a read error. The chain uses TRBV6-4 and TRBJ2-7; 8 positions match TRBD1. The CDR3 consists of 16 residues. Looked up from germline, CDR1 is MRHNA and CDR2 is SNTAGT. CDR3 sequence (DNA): TGTGCCAGGAGTGATCTACCGGACAGGGCCTCCTACGAGCAGTACTTC. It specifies CARSDLPDRASYEQYF.

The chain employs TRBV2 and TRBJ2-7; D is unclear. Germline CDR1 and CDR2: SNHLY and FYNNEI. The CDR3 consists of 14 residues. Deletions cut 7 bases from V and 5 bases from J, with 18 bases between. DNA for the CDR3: TGTGCCAGCAACGGTGCTGTCGTCACCCACGAGCAGTACTTC. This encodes CASNGAVVTHEQYF.

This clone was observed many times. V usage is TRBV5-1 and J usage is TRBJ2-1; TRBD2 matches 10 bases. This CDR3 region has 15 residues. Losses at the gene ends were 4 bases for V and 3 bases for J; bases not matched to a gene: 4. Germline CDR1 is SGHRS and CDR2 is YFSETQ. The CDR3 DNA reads TGCGCCAGCAGCCCCGGGACTAGCGACTACAATGAGCAGTTCTTC. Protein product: CASSPGTSDYNEQFF. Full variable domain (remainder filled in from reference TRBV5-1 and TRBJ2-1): KAGVTQTPRYLIKTRGQQVTLSCSPISGHRSVSWYQQTPGQGLQFLFEYFSETQRNKGNFPGRFSGRQFSNSRSEMNVSTLELGDSALYLCASSPGTSDYNEQFFGPGTRLTVL.

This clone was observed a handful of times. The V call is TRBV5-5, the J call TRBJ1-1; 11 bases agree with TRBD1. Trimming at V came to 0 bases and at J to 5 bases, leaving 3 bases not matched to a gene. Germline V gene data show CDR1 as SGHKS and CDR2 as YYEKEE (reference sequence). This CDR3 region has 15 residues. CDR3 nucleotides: TGTGCCAGCAGCTTGGGGGACAGGGGGGAGACTGAAGCTTTCTTT. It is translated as CASSLGDRGETEAFF.

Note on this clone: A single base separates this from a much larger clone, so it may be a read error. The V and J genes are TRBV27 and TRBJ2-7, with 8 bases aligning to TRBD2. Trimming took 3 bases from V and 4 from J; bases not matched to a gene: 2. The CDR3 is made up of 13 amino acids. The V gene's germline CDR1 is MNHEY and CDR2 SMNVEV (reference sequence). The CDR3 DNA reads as TGTGCCAGCAGTTTGACTAGCGCTTACGAGCAGTACTTC. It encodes CASSLTSAYEQYF.